This record covers a single TCR beta chain. This clonotype has a handful of counts. What antigen it recognizes has not been identified. Per-base quality was not reported, and no clone a single base away is much larger than it. The germline V gene specifies SGDLS as CDR1 and YYNGEE as CDR2. CDR3 length: 15 amino acids, cysteine to phenylalanine. The entry retains the CDR3 DNA only, 45 bases that are in frame from base 1. The germline ends are 9 bases apart after V is trimmed by 3 bases and J by 2 bases. Library method: PCR. TCRdb records Illumina HiSeq 2000 as the sequencer. TCRdb reprocessed the public reads (quality trimming at Q25 with fastp, clone calling with MiXCR) and kept in-frame beta chains. Each record represents a unique CDR3 protein, reported with the most common genes and DNA among its rows. Present in this sample are roughly 20,000 distinct CDR3 sequences, about two fifths of which were seen just once. Roughly a fifth of the sample is in the top ten clones.

The sample belongs to a study of tumor-infiltrating lymphocytes in oesophageal squamous cell carcinoma listed by TCRdb under 2016. Sequences were obtained from esophageal tumor tissue. The rearranged chain carries TRBV9 and TRBJ2-6; the D region may be TRBD1 or TRBD2, each matching 5 bases equally. This receptor was taken from a male donor with esophageal squamous cell carcinoma. The sequence in DNA is TGTGCCAGCAGCGGAGGGGTCCCTGGGGCCAACGTCCTGACTTTC. This gives the protein CASSGGVPGANVLTF.